A selection of T cell receptor beta chains follows, all from one sample in a study of cytomegalovirus exposure and HLA in healthy donors. Method: immunoSEQ multiplex PCR; TCRdb's copy keeps in-frame clones and lacks some. The sample carries about 350,000 clones, roughly 87% recorded once. Sequenced sample: PBMCs. Receptors originate from a woman between 25 and 40 years old in good health and CMV-seropositive. The CDR3 runs from the conserved cysteine through the conserved F or W. D genes are given only for firm matches. Size values are once, few and many counts, or a class for expanded clones, and some rows have none.

j_call v_call clone_size d_call cdr3_nt cdr3_aa
TRBJ2-7 TRBV18 NA NA TGTGCCAGCTCACTCAGGGACGAGCAGTACTTC CASSLRDEQYF
TRBJ1-4 TRBV7-7 NA TRBD1 TGTGCCAGCAGCATCGACAGGGGCCGAAAACTGTTTTTT CASSIDRGRKLFF
TRBJ2-3 TRBV6-4 NA TRBD2 TGTGCCAGCAGTGACTCAATGACTAGCGGGGTTACGCAGTATTTT CASSDSMTSGVTQYF
TRBJ1-5 TRBV30 NA NA TGTGCCTGGACCAGGGGATCGGGCAATCAGCCCCAGCATTTT CAWTRGSGNQPQHF
TRBJ1-1 TRBV6-5 NA NA TGTGCCAGCACCCACGGGAGGACACCAAACACTGAAGCTTTCTTT CASTHGRTPNTEAFF
TRBJ1-4 TRBV4-1 NA NA TGCGCCAGCAGCCAAGTTTGGACAGATGAAAAACTGTTTTTT CASSQVWTDEKLFF
TRBJ2-1 TRBV27 NA NA TGTGCCAGCAGTTCCGGGACTGGGAGCTCCTACAATGAGCAGTTCTTC CASSSGTGSSYNEQFF
TRBJ1-6 TRBV27 NA NA TGTGCCAGCAGGGGGGGGGTCGGGGGTTCACCCCTCCACTTT CASRGGVGGSPLHF
TRBJ2-5 TRBV5-4 once NA TGTGCCAGCAGCAAGAGGACCTCGATGGCAGAGACCCAGTACTTC CASSKRTSMAETQYF
TRBJ1-5 TRBV30 NA NA TGTGCCTGGAGTGTGATGGGAGGGGTCAATCAGCCCCAGCATTTT CAWSVMGGVNQPQHF
TRBJ1-2 TRBV23-1 few NA TGCGCCAGCAGTCAAGGGTTAGATGGGTGTTGGTCGGGCTACACCTTC CASSQGLDGCWSGYTF
TRBJ2-7 TRBV5-8 once NA TGTGCCAGCAGCTTGGAAGTATCCTACGAGCAGTACTTC CASSLEVSYEQYF
TRBJ1-6 TRBV6-4 NA NA TGTGCCAGCAGTCCGGGGACCTATAATTCACCCCTCCACTTT CASSPGTYNSPLHF
TRBJ2-4 TRBV9 NA NA TGTGCCAGCAGCGAGAGGGCAGATTTAGCCAAAAACATTCAGTACTTC CASSERADLAKNIQYF
TRBJ2-1 TRBV7-6 NA NA TGTGCCAGCAGCTTCGGAGAGGGAAATGAGCAGTTCTTC CASSFGEGNEQFF
TRBJ2-7 TRBV27 NA TRBD2 TGTGCCAGCAGTTTACGCAGGGAGGGCTACGAGCAGTACTTC CASSLRREGYEQYF
TRBJ2-1 TRBV9 NA NA TGTGCCAGCAGCGTTGGGGCTAGCGCCTACAATGAGCAGTTCTTC CASSVGASAYNEQFF
TRBJ2-7 TRBV5-1 once TRBD1 TGCGCCAGCAGCTCTGGACAGGGGTACGAGCAGTACTTC CASSSGQGYEQYF
TRBJ2-5 TRBV9 NA TRBD2 TGTGCCAGCAGCGAGCGGGGCCAAGAGACCCAGTACTTC CASSERGQETQYF
TRBJ2-5 TRBV30 NA TRBD2 TGTGCCTGGAGGACTAGCTCGCAAGGGACCCAGTACTTC CAWRTSSQGTQYF
TRBJ2-7 TRBV7-9 few NA TGTGCCAGCAGCTTACAGTACGAGCAGTACTTC CASSLQYEQYF
TRBJ1-3 TRBV7-3 NA TRBD1 TGTGCCAGCAGCATGACAGGGAGCGGAAACACCATATATTTT CASSMTGSGNTIYF
TRBJ2-7 TRBV7-9 NA TRBD1 TGTGCCAGCAGCTCACCCCGGGACAGGGTTTGGGGCGAGCAGTACTTC CASSSPRDRVWGEQYF
TRBJ2-1 TRBV6-5 NA TRBD1 TGTGCCAGCAGGTCTGGGACAGCACGGGACAATGAGCAGTTCTTC CASRSGTARDNEQFF
TRBJ2-3 TRBV6-4 NA TRBD2 TGTGCCAGCAGGATGACTAGCGCTCGCACAGATACGCAGTATTTT CASRMTSARTDTQYF
TRBJ2-7 TRBV5-1 NA NA TGCGCCAGCAGCTTGTCCAGGGCCCACGAGCAGTACTTC CASSLSRAHEQYF
TRBJ1-5 TRBV4-2 once TRBD1 TGTGCCAGCAGCCAAGGTCCAGGGGGCCCCAATCAGCCCCAGCATTTT CASSQGPGGPNQPQHF
TRBJ2-5 TRBV18 NA TRBD1 TGTGCCAGCTCACCTGCGGGACAGGGCGAGACCCAGTACTTC CASSPAGQGETQYF
TRBJ2-2 TRBV15 NA NA TGTGCCACCATGGACGGGGCCGGGGAGCTGTTTTTT CATMDGAGELFF
TRBJ2-1 TRBV5-1 NA NA TGCGCCAGCAGCTTGGAACCCAGGGGTGAGCAGTTCTTC CASSLEPRGEQFF
TRBJ1-4 TRBV7-9 few NA TGTGCCAGCAGCGTCCCCGGGGACTCAACTAATGAAAAACTGTTTTTT CASSVPGDSTNEKLFF
TRBJ1-3 TRBV28 NA TRBD1 TGTGCCAGCAGTTTGACAGGGGTCAACACCATATATTTT CASSLTGVNTIYF
TRBJ2-7 TRBV27 NA NA TGTGCCAGCAGTCAGGGTTCGGCCTACGAGCAGTACTTC CASSQGSAYEQYF
TRBJ2-5 TRBV29-1 NA NA TGCAGCGTTGAAGGCGGAGATGGGAAAGAGACCCAGTACTTC CSVEGGDGKETQYF
TRBJ1-1 TRBV13 once NA TGTGCCAGCAGCTTTGCAGGTGGGTACACTGAAGCTTTCTTT CASSFAGGYTEAFF
TRBJ2-3 TRBV1 NA NA TGCACCAGCAGCCACTTTCCCGGGACTCTGAATTTATCTAGCACAGATACGCAGTATTTT CTSSHFPGTLNLSSTDTQYF
TRBJ2-7 TRBV19 NA TRBD2 TGTGCCAGTAGCAAACTAGCGGGGGTGATCTACGAGCAGTACTTC CASSKLAGVIYEQYF
TRBJ2-7 TRBV7-8 NA NA TGTGCCAGCAGCTTAGGCAGGACCTACTCCTACGAGCAGTACTTC CASSLGRTYSYEQYF
TRBJ1-2 TRBV28 NA NA TGTGCCAGCAGGGTCGACAGGCCCCTTAGCTATGGCTACACCTTC CASRVDRPLSYGYTF
TRBJ2-2 TRBV5-1 NA NA TGCGCCAGCAGCTTAGGGCAGGCCACCGGGGAGCTGTTTTTT CASSLGQATGELFF
TRBJ2-7 TRBV28 NA TRBD1 TGTGCCAGCTCGGGGTGGGACAGTAGCTCCTACGAGCAGTACTTC CASSGWDSSSYEQYF
TRBJ1-2 TRBV7-9 NA NA TGTGCCAGCAGCCAAGAAAACTATGGCTACACCTTC CASSQENYGYTF
TRBJ2-6 TRBV30 NA NA TGTGCCTGGGGGGCATCTGGGGCCAACGTCCTGACTTTC CAWGASGANVLTF
TRBJ2-7 TRBV27 NA TRBD2 TGTGCCAGCAGTTCTATTCGGGAGGGACACTACGAGCAGTACTTC CASSSIREGHYEQYF
TRBJ1-6 TRBV28 NA NA TGTGCCAGCAGTGGGGCAGCAGGGGATGTTTCACCCCTCCACTTT CASSGAAGDVSPLHF
TRBJ2-1 TRBV6-4 NA TRBD2 TGTGCCAGCAGTGAGGCTAGCGGGAGTTATGAGCAGTTCTTC CASSEASGSYEQFF
TRBJ1-1 TRBV28 NA NA TGTGCCAGCAGTGCTCGTCTTAGCACTGAAGCTTTCTTT CASSARLSTEAFF
TRBJ2-7 TRBV5-4 NA TRBD1 TGTGCCAGCAGCTTCGGGACAGGGGTGCGCGAGCAGTACTTC CASSFGTGVREQYF
TRBJ2-1 TRBV11-2 once TRBD1 TGTGCCAGCAGCCGACAGGGGGCCTCCTACAATGAGCAGTTCTTC CASSRQGASYNEQFF
TRBJ2-1 TRBV19 NA TRBD2 TGTGCCAGTAGTATAGACCTAGCGGAAAATGAGCAGTTCTTC CASSIDLAENEQFF
TRBJ2-7 TRBV7-2 NA TRBD1 TGTGCCAGCAGCGTCGACGGGACAGGGCCCTACGAGCAGTACTTC CASSVDGTGPYEQYF
TRBJ2-5 TRBV11-2 NA NA TGTGCCAGCAGCTTCGAGCCGGGGACCCAGTACTTC CASSFEPGTQYF
TRBJ2-7 TRBV12-5 NA TRBD2 TGTGCTAGTGGATCTAGCGGCTCCTACGAGCAGTACTTC CASGSSGSYEQYF
TRBJ2-1 TRBV5-4 NA NA TGTGCCAGCAGCCCTAAGAACAATGAGCAGTTCTTC CASSPKNNEQFF
TRBJ2-1 TRBV19 NA NA TGTGCCAGTAGTTTGGACGGGTACAATGAGCAGTTCTTC CASSLDGYNEQFF